This T cell receptor (beta chain) was sequenced in a study of T cells in Graves' hyperthyroidism and ophthalmopathy. Findings and caveats of the study: Before onset, ophthalmopathy was predicted by the model a median roughly 6.4 months earlier. Ophthalmopathy could be told apart from stable hyperthyroidism with a 13 V-J model.

This clonotype counts as medium-sized. The antigen is unknown. Orbital computed tomography, thyroid ultrasound, serum thyroxine and TRAb, and clinical symptoms together informed the diagnoses. The ends were cut back, 0 bases at V and 1 base at J, with 6 bases in the middle. Germline loops: CDR1 MNHEY, CDR2 SVGAGI. This CDR3 is built from 14 residues. RNA transcripts served as the template for amplifying TCR beta CDR3 regions. First-round RT-PCR of the TCR CDR3 relied on the HTBI primer set. TCRdb reprocessed the multiplex PCR reads with MiXCR, giving one entry per CDR3 protein. The sample contains around 400,000 distinct CDR3 sequences, under 15% of which appear only once.

This TCR was recovered from a young woman with Graves' hyperthyroidism. Sequencing was carried out using blood. The V and J genes are TRBV6-5 and TRBJ1-1; D may be TRBD1 (5 bases). The CDR3 is CASSYSGANTEAFF. The CDR3 DNA is TGTGCCAGCAGTTACTCAGGGGCGAACACTGAAGCTTTCTTT.